Detailed here is one T cell receptor beta chain. Its antigen is unknown. Through 5' RACE with UMI labels, the TRB cDNA libraries were prepared. TCRdb re-called the 5' RACE reads and shows each CDR3 protein once, DNA omitted. Here the sample table reports 84,000 or so distinct CDR3 sequences. This record comes from a study of CXCR3-negative and CXCR3-positive naive CD8 T cells. Study-level points and caveats: Surface CD5 looked about the same in the naive subsets, so the authors worked out TCR strength from TRB CDR3 properties. More hydrophobic TRB CDR3s occurred in CXCR3-positive than in CXCR3-negative naive cells.

The CDR3 runs to 16 residues. The chain has TRBV21-1 and TRBJ2-1; TCRdb's D call of TRBD2 is untestable without DNA. TRBV21-1 has pseudogene status. This clonotype was sampled from a human donor in good health. Some clones in this sample may be carry-over from other donors' samples. Sequencing was done on a sample of naive CXCR3+ CD8+ T cells from blood. Subset: CD45RO-CCR7+CD27+CD95- naive CD8+ T cells expressing CXCR3 (TNR3+). CDR3: CASSKVRKGAYNEQFF.